This entry lists 12 T cell receptor beta chains sequenced from one sample in a study of technical replicates of blood from a few donors. Measured with immunoSEQ multiplex PCR; TCRdb has only the in-frame clones, and not every one. The data hold more than 11,000 clones, with 84% observed a single time. The source material was PBMCs. The receptors come from a human donor in good health.

V usage is TRBV6-5 and J usage is TRBJ1-1; 7 nucleotides align to TRBD1. CDR3 length: 15 amino acids. The V and J ends lost 6 bases and 4 bases, in that order; junction bases with no gene match: 11. Germline CDR1 reads MNHEY; CDR2 reads SVGAGI. The CDR3: CASRESEGQITEAFF. The DNA for the CDR3 is TGTGCCAGCAGAGAATCCGAGGGACAGATCACTGAAGCTTTCTTT.

CDR3 loop: CASSLVADFSEAFF. CDR3 coding DNA: TGCGCCAGCAGCTTGGTAGCGGACTTTTCTGAAGCTTTCTTT. The V gene is TRBV5-1, the J gene TRBJ1-1; D is undetermined. Trimming removed 0 bases from V and 6 bases from J, with 12 bases in between. Germline assignment: CDR1 SGHRS and CDR2 YFSETQ. There are 14 residues in the CDR3.

The V call is TRBV5-4, the J call TRBJ2-5, with 7 bases that match TRBD2. Germline V gives CDR1 SGHNT, CDR2 YYREEE (reference sequence). CDR3 length: 17 residues. J lost 2 bases, V lost 2 bases, and 12 bases had no gene match. CDR3 amino acids: CASSLRGSLAAQETQYF. DNA for the CDR3: TGTGCCAGCAGCTTAAGGGGCAGTCTAGCGGCTCAAGAGACCCAGTACTTC.

The chain couples TRBV5-1 to TRBJ2-7; 9 nucleotides line up with TRBD1. Germline trimming cut 4 bases from V and 7 bases from J; bases unmatched to any gene: 9. The germline gives CDR1 SGHRS, CDR2 YFSETQ. The CDR3 consists of 14 residues. This chain's CDR3 is CASSPPGQGREQYF. CDR3 sequence (DNA): TGCGCCAGCAGCCCGCCGGGACAGGGAAGGGAGCAGTACTTC.

This chain links TRBV27 with TRBJ1-4; a weak D match, TRBD1 (6 bases). The CDR3 runs to 12 residues. CDR1 MNHEY and CDR2 SMNVEV come from the germline V gene (reference sequence). With 3 bases removed from V and 8 bases from J, the gap between germline ends came to 7 bases. The CDR3 spells CASSFRGEKLFF. The CDR3 DNA reads as TGTGCCAGCAGTTTCAGGGGAGAAAAACTGTTTTTT.

The chain combines TRBV2 with TRBJ1-2; 8 bases agree with TRBD1. The V and J ends lost 5 bases and 3 bases, in that order; junction bases with no gene match: 5. CDR3 length equals 14 residues. In germline, CDR1 is SNHLY, CDR2 FYNNEI. The chain's CDR3 is CASSSQGADYGYTF. CDR3 sequence (DNA): TGTGCCAGCAGTTCTCAGGGGGCGGACTATGGCTACACCTTC.

The chain recombines TRBV27 with TRBJ2-2, with 8 bases matching TRBD1. CDR3 length: 15 residues. Germline CDR1 reads MNHEY; CDR2 reads SMNVEV (reference sequence). V was clipped by 6 bases and J by 2 bases; unmatched bases: 5. The CDR3 reads CASSKQGVNTGELFF. CDR3 in DNA: TGTGCCAGCAGCAAACAGGGGGTAAACACCGGGGAGCTGTTTTTT.

The genes are TRBV6-1 and TRBJ2-7; 9 bases match TRBD1. Germline loops: CDR1 MNHNS, CDR2 SASEGT. This CDR3 spans 14 amino acids. Trimming cost V 8 bases and J 7 bases; bases outside gene matches: 12. The DNA for the CDR3 is TGTGCCAGCTGGGATACAGGGGGCAGGGAAGAGCAGTACTTC. It translates to CASWDTGGREEQYF.

The chain couples TRBV10-2 to TRBJ2-7, with TRBD1 as a possible D gene (6 bases). The germline gives CDR1 WSHSY, CDR2 SAAADI. This CDR3 has 12 amino acids. V lost 6 bases, J lost 5 bases, and 11 bases lay in between. The CDR3 DNA is TGCGCCAGCAGACAGGGTAACAACGAGCAGTACTTC. It codes for CASRQGNNEQYF.

DNA for the CDR3: TGTGCCAGCAGCGGGGGCCAGAAGACGAACACCGGGGAGCTGTTTTTT. Translation: CASSGGQKTNTGELFF. The genes are TRBV7-9 and TRBJ2-2; a possible D gene is TRBD1 (6 bases). The CDR3 has 16 amino acids. The V end was cut by 5 bases, the J end by 0 bases, with 13 bases between. Germline CDR1 and CDR2: SEHNR and FQNEAQ (reference sequence).

The chain combines TRBV7-6 with TRBJ2-7, with 8 bases that match TRBD2. Germline V CDR1 and CDR2: SGHVS, FNYEAQ. V trimming: 5 bases; J trimming: 4 bases; junction bases outside the gene matches: 7. CDR3 length: 14 residues. Here the CDR3 reads CASSTGLAAYEQYF. The CDR3 DNA reads as TGTGCCAGCAGCACCGGACTAGCAGCTTACGAGCAGTACTTC. The whole variable domain, filled in from reference TRBV7-6 and TRBJ2-7, reads GAGVSQSPRYKVTKRGQDVALRCDPISGHVSLYWYRQALGQGPEFLTYFNYEAQQDKSGLPNDRFSAERPEGSISTLTIQRTEQRDSAMYRCASSTGLAAYEQYFGPGTRLTVT.

This rearrangement joins TRBV10-3 to TRBJ2-7, with TRBD2 matching 8 bases. The CDR3 length is 13 residues. V was pared by 6 bases and J by 6 bases, with 7 bases of the junction left unmatched. Looked up from germline, CDR1 is ENHRY and CDR2 is SYGVKD. The CDR3 loop reads CAISRAGVGEQYF. CDR3 DNA: TGTGCCATCAGCCGAGCGGGAGTAGGCGAGCAGTACTTC.